The sequence of this TCR beta chain was determined in a study of cytomegalovirus exposure and HLA in healthy donors. It was with 60 Vbeta and 13 Jbeta primers that the PCR ran. Profiling relied on immunoSEQ multiplex PCR, and the TCRdb table lists in-frame clones only, not all of them. The profile shows about 57,000 clones, under 85% of them singletons. Losses at the gene ends were 4 bases for V and 4 bases for J; bases not matched to a gene: 13. The germline gives CDR1 PRHDT, CDR2 FYEKMQ (reference sequence). There are 18 residues in the CDR3. This clonotype was obtained from a woman aged 30 to 39 in good health and CMV-seronegative. The chain joins TRBV13 to TRBJ1-6; 7 bases are a match to TRBD1. Sequencing input: PBMCs. CDR3 protein: CASSSGGGEGQYNSPLHF. The DNA for the CDR3 is TGTGCCAGCAGCTCGGGGGGGGGTGAGGGACAGTATAATTCACCCCTCCACTTT.